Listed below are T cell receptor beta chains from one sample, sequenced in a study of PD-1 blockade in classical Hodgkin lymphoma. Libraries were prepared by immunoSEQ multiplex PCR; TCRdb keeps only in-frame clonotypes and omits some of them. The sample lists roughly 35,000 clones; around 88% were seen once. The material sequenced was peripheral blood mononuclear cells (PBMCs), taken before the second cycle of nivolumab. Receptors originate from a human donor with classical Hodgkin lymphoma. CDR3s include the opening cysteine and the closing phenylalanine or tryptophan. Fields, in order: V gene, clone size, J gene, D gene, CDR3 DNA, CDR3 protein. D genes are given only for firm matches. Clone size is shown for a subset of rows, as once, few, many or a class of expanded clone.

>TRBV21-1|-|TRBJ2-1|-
TGTGCCAGCAGCCGGCGGGTTTACAATGAGCAGTTCTTC
CASSRRVYNEQFF
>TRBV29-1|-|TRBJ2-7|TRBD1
TGCAGCGCCGGGACAGAGGTGGCCTACGAGCAGTACTTC
CSAGTEVAYEQYF
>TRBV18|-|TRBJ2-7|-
TGTGCCAGCTCACCCCTGGGGACCCCGTCCTACGAGCAGTACTTC
CASSPLGTPSYEQYF
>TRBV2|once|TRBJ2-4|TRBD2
TGTGCCAGCAGGCCTAGCGGGAGAGCGGACATTCAGTACTTC
CASRPSGRADIQYF
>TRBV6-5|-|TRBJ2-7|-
TGTGCCAGCAGTTATACCAGGCCGGCCTACGAGCAGTACTTC
CASSYTRPAYEQYF
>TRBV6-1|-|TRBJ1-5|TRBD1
TGTGCCAGCAGGATACAGGGGGATCAGCCCCAGCATTTT
CASRIQGDQPQHF
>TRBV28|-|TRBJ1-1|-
TGTGCCAGCAACGTGGTGACTAACACTGAAGCTTTCTTT
CASNVVTNTEAFF
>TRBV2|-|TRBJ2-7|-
TGTGCCAGCAGCAAACAGGGCAGCTCCTACGAGCAGTACTTC
CASSKQGSSYEQYF
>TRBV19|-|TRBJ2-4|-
TGTGCCAGTAGTATTACAGGGAGGAGGGCCAAAAACATTCAGTACTTC
CASSITGRRAKNIQYF
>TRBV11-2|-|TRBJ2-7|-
TGTGCCAGCAGCTTCGTGGGCACCTACGAGCAGTACTTC
CASSFVGTYEQYF
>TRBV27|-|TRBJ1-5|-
TGTGCCAGCAGCAAGACAAAAACCCCTTATAGCAATCAGCCCCAGCATTTT
CASSKTKTPYSNQPQHF
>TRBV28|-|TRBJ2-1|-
TGTGCCAGCAGCTCCCCGGAGGGAGCCTACAATGAGCAGTTCTTC
CASSSPEGAYNEQFF
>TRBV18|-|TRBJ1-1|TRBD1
TGTGCCAGCTCCTACAACAGGGGATCTGAAGCTTTCTTT
CASSYNRGSEAFF
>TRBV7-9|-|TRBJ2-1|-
TGTGCCAGCATCTTGGGAGCGGCTTCCTACAATGAGCAGTTCTTC
CASILGAASYNEQFF
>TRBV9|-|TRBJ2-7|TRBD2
TGTGCCAGCAGCGTAAGGACTAGCGGGAGATGGGACGAGCAGTACTTC
CASSVRTSGRWDEQYF
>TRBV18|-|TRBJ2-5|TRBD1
TGTGCCAGCTCACCCTGGGACAGCCAAGAGACCCAGTACTTC
CASSPWDSQETQYF